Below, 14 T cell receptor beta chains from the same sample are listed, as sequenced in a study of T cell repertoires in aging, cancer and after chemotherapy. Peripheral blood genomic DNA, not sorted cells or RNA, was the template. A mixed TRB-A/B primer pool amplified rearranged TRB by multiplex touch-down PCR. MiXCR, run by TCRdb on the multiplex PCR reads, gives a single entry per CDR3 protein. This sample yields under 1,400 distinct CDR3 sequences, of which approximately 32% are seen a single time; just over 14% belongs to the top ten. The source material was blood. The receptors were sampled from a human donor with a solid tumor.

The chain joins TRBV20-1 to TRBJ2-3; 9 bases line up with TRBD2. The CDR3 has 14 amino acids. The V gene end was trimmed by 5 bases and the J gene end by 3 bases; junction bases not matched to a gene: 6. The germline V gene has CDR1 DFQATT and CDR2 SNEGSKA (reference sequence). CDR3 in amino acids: CSASGTSHTDTQYF. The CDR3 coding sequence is TGCAGTGCTTCCGGGACTAGCCATACAGATACGCAGTATTTT.

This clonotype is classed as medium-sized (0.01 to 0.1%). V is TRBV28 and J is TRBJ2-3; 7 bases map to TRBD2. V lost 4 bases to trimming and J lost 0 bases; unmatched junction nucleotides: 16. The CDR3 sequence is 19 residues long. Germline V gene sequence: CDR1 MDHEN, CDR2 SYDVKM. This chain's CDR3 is CASSSLWVIGGRSTDTQYF. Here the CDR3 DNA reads TGTGCCAGCAGTTCCTTATGGGTTATCGGGGGGAGGAGCACAGATACGCAGTATTTT.

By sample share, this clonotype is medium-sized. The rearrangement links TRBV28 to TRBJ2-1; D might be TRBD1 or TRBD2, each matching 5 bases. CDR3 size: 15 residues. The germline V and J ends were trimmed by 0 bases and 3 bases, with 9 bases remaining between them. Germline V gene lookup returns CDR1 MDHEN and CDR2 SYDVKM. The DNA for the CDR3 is TGTGCCAGCAGTTTATGGGGGACGAGCTACAATGAGCAGTTCTTC. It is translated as CASSLWGTSYNEQFF. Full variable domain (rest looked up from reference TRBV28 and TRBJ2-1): DVKVTQSSRYLVKRTGEKVFLECVQDMDHENMFWYRQDPGLGLRLIYFSYDVKMKEKGDIPEGYSVSREKKERFSLILESASTNQTSMYLCASSLWGTSYNEQFFGPGTRLTVL.

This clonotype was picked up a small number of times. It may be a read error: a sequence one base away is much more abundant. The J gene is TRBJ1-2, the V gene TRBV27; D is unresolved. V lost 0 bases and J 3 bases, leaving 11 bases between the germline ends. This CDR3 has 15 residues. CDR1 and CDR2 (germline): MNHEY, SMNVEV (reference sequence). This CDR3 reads CASSLSAGLDYGYTF. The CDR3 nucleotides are TGTGCCAGCAGTTTATCCGCCGGACTGGACTATGGCTACACCTTC.

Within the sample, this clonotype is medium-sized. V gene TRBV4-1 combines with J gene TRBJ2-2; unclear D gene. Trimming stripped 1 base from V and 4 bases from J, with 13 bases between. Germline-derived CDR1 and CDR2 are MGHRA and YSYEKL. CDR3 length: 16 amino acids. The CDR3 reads CASSQAPDFSTGELFF. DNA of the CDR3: TGCGCCAGCAGCCAAGCCCCAGACTTCTCCACCGGGGAGCTGTTTTTT.

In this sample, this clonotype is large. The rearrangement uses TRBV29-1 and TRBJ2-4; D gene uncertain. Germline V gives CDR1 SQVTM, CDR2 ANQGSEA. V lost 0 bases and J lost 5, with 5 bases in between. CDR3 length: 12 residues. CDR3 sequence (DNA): TGCAGCGTTGAAGATCAGGAAAACATTCAGTACTTC. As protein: CSVEDQENIQYF.

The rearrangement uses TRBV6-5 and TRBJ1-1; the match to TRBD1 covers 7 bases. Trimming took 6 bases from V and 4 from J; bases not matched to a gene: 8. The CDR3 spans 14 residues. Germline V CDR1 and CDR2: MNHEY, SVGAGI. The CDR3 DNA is TGTGCCAGCAGGACAGGGATGAGGGGCACTGAAGCTTTCTTT. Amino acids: CASRTGMRGTEAFF.

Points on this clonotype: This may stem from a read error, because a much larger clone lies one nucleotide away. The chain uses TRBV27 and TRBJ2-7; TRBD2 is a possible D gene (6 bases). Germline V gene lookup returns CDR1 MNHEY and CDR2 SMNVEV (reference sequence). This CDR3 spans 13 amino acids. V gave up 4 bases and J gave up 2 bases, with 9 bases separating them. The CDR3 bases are TGTGCCAGCAGTTGGGGCGGGGCCTACGAGCAGTACTTC. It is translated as CASSWGGAYEQYF.

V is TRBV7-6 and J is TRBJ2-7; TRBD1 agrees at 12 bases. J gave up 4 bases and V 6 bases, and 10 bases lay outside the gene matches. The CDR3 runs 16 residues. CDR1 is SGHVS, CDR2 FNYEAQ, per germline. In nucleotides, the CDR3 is TGTGCCAGCAGTGAACGGGGGACAGGGGGCTTGTACGAGCAGTACTTC. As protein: CASSERGTGGLYEQYF. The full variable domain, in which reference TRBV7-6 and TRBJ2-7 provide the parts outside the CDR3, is GAGVSQSPRYKVTKRGQDVALRCDPISGHVSLYWYRQALGQGPEFLTYFNYEAQQDKSGLPNDRFSAERPEGSISTLTIQRTEQRDSAMYRCASSERGTGGLYEQYFGPGTRLTVT.

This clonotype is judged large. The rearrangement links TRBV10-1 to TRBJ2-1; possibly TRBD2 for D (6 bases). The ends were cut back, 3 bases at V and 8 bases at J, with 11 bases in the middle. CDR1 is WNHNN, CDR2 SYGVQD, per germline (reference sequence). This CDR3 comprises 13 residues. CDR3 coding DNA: TGCGCCAGCAGTGAAATCGGGGGATATGAGCAGTTCTTC. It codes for CASSEIGGYEQFF.

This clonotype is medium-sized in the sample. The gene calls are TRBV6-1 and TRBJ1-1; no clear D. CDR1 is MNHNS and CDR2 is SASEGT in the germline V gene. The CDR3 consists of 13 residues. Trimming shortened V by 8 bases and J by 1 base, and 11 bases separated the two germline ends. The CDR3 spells CASVVTWNTEAFF. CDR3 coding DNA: TGTGCCAGCGTAGTCACCTGGAACACTGAAGCTTTCTTT.

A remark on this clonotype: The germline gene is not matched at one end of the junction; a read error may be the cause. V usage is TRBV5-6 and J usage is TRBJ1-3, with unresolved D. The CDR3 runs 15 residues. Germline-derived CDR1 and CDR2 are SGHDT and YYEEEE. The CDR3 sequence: CASSLASRAGNTIYF. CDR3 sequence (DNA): TGCGCCAGCAGCTTGGCCTCAAGGGCGGGAAACACCATATATTTT.

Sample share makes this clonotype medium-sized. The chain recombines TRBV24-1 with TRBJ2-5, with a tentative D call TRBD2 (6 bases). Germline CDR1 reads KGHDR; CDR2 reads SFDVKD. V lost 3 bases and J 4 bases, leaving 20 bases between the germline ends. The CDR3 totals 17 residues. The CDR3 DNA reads TGTGCCACCAGTGATCCCCCGGGAGCTACTACAGGAGAGACCCAGTACTTC. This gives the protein CATSDPPGATTGETQYF.

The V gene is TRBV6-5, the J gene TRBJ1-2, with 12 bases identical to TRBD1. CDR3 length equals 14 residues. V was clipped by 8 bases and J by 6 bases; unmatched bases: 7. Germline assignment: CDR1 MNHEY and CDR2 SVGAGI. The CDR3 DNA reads TGTGCCAGCGCCGTCGGGACAGGGGGCAATGGCTACACCTTC. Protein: CASAVGTGGNGYTF.